This record covers a single T cell receptor beta chain. Antigen unknown. During the collection period, no donor immune events like infections were recorded. This entry belongs to a study of identifying expanded T cells in peripheral blood. Broader study findings: Variance in clone template counts between approximately two-week samples significantly increased with total template count across all healthy donors. Technical replicates showed around 1.2 changed clones; about 2 weeks roughly 18; four weeks 19.

CDR1 is SGHRS, CDR2 YFSETQ, per germline. The CDR3 runs 15 residues. V was pared by 4 bases and J by 5 bases, with 5 bases of the junction left unmatched. Using immunoSEQ multiplex PCR, the repertoire was profiled, and TCRdb retains in-frame clones only, with some absent. The data contain around 100,000 clones, about 87% of them singletons. The chain carries TRBV5-1 and TRBJ2-2; 10 nucleotides match TRBD2. The sample comprised blood. This receptor was obtained from a person between 18 and 75 years old in good health. The CDR3 protein is CASSLAGVRTGELFF. The CDR3 nucleotides read TGCGCCAGCAGCCTAGCGGGAGTTCGAACCGGGGAGCTGTTTTTT.